The clone carrying this TCR beta chain has only one observation. Its antigen is as yet unknown. These data originate in a study of OX40 agonist ivuxolimab in advanced cancers. Study outcomes and limitations: Some patients without response likewise showed low normalized clonal expansion.

Clones were sequenced by immunoSEQ multiplex PCR, and TCRdb holds only the in-frame ones, with some missing. The sample contains roughly 140,000 clones, 94% of which appear only once. The clonotype comes from an adult with an advanced solid tumor such as melanoma, head and neck, liver or kidney cancer. The material was CD4+ or CD8+ T cells sorted from blood, obtained in a trial of the OX40 agonist ivuxolimab.

CDR3 coding DNA: TGTGCCAGTAGTCTGACATGGATAGATACGCAGTATTTT. This encodes CASSLTWIDTQYF. V and J are TRBV19 and TRBJ2-3; D remains unclear. Germline CDR1 LNHDA, CDR2 SQIVND (reference sequence). This CDR3 region has 13 residues. The V end was cut by 5 bases, the J end by 5 bases, with 11 bases between.